One and the same sample provided the 6 T cell receptor beta chains below, sequenced in a study of T cell responses to AZD1222 COVID-19 vaccine. Produced via immunoSEQ multiplex PCR; TCRdb's table is partial and in-frame only. The table shows 100,000 to 130,000 clones, with about 86% occurring only once. This specimen was peripheral blood, taken on day 0 of AZD1222 vaccination. All receptors derive from an adult in good health.

The CDR3 sequence: CASSENRGQSETQYF. In nucleotides, the CDR3 is TGTGCCAGCAGTGAAAACAGGGGGCAGTCGGAGACCCAGTACTTC. The genes are TRBV6-1 and TRBJ2-5, with 9 bases identical to TRBD1. CDR3 length: 15 amino acids. CDR1 and CDR2 from the germline V gene are MNHNS and SASEGT. V trimming: 2 bases; J trimming: 5 bases; junction bases outside the gene matches: 6.

The V call is TRBV3-1 (or the pseudogene TRBV3-2), the J call TRBJ1-2; 8 bases are a match to TRBD1. Per germline, CDR1 LGHDT and CDR2 YNNKEL (reference sequence). The CDR3 contains 16 residues. V gave up 4 bases and J gave up 4 bases; unmatched junction bases: 11. DNA of the CDR3: TGTGCCAGCAGCCGTTTGAGGACAGGGCATGGCTATGGCTACACCTTC. Translation gives CASSRLRTGHGYGYTF.

This clone was found once. The V and J genes are TRBV5-1 and TRBJ2-2; D gene unclear. The germline V gene has CDR1 SGHRS and CDR2 YFSETQ. V was cut by 2 bases and J by 5 bases, with 13 bases left in between. This CDR3 has 15 residues. DNA for the CDR3: TGCGCCAGCAGCTTTACGTTCGCAGGAACCGGGGAGCTGTTTTTT. It specifies CASSFTFAGTGELFF.

The DNA of the CDR3 is TGTGCCAGCATCCAGGGGGTCGCGGGTGGCTACACCTTC. It encodes CASIQGVAGGYTF. The chain combines TRBV28 with TRBJ1-2, with TRBD1 matching over 7 bases. The germline V gene has CDR1 MDHEN and CDR2 SYDVKM. CDR3 length: 13 amino acids. With V trimmed by 7 bases and J by 7 bases, 9 bases remained unmatched.

This clone was recorded only once. This chain links TRBV12-3 or TRBV12-4 with TRBJ1-2; D uncertain. V was pared by 6 bases and J by 8 bases, with 13 bases between. The CDR3 consists of 12 residues. The CDR3 DNA reads TGTGCCAGCAGGCCCGACTTGGGGGGCTACACCTTC. Its translation is CASRPDLGGYTF.

V gene TRBV7-2 combines with J gene TRBJ1-5, with D possibly being TRBD1 (5 bases). The CDR3 contains 14 residues. The germline CDR1 and CDR2 sequences are SGHTA and FQGNSA. V was cut by 3 bases and J by 0 bases, with 6 bases left in between. The CDR3 sequence: CASSFDSSNQPQHF. The CDR3 DNA sequence: TGTGCCAGCAGCTTCGACAGTAGCAATCAGCCCCAGCATTTT.